One and the same sample provided the 7 T cell receptor beta chains below, sequenced in a study of T-cell reconstitution after alpha-beta-depleted transplantation in children. It was with unique molecular identifiers that the TCRbeta library was prepared. MiXCR was run by TCRdb on the PCR reads, yielding one entry per CDR3 protein. The sample has hundreds of thousands of distinct CDR3 sequences, roughly 16% seen once. Sequencing used PBMCs, mostly from graft donor cells, obtained 360 days after TCRalphabeta/CD19-depleted stem cell transplant. Every receptor here comes from a male patient between 2 and 15 years old who had a stem cell transplant for acute lymphoblastic leukemia, so the T cells may come from the graft donor.

At least ten counts were recorded for this clonotype. The V gene is TRBV20-1, the J gene TRBJ2-1; tentative D call: TRBD1 (5 bases). The CDR3 has 13 amino acids. The V and J ends lost 5 bases and 2 bases respectively, with 10 bases between them. CDR1 DFQATT and CDR2 SNEGSKA come from the germline V gene (reference sequence). CDR3 DNA: TGCAGTGCTTCTCAGGGTACCTACAATGAGCAGTTCTTC. Amino acid sequence: CSASQGTYNEQFF.

The chain employs TRBV10-3 and TRBJ1-1; 9 nucleotides align to TRBD1. The CDR3 runs to 15 residues. CDR1 is ENHRY and CDR2 is SYGVKD in the germline V gene. The J segment lost 1 base and the V segment lost 2 bases, leaving 2 bases of the junction unmatched. The CDR3 region has the DNA TGTGCCATCAGTGAGCCGGGACAGGGGAACACTGAAGCTTTCTTT. It is translated as CAISEPGQGNTEAFF.

This clonotype has more than one count but fewer than ten. The chain employs TRBV4-1 and TRBJ2-2; D gene unclear. The germline CDR1 and CDR2 sequences are MGHRA and YSYEKL. Trimming pared 1 base from V and 5 bases from J, leaving 17 bases between. This CDR3 comprises 17 residues. The CDR3 DNA reads TGCGCCAGCAGCCAAGTTAGGGTCGGGTTCAGGACCGGGGAGCTGTTTTTT. This translates into CASSQVRVGFRTGELFF.

This clonotype was picked up a small number of times. The V gene is TRBV4-3, the J gene TRBJ2-3; 10 bases align to TRBD2. There are 16 residues in the CDR3. Germline V lookup: CDR1 LGHNA, CDR2 YSLEER. With 4 bases clipped from V and 4 bases from J, the junction kept 8 bases outside the gene matches. CDR3 DNA sequence: TGCGCCAGCAGCCCCTTCCTAGCGGGAGTAGCAGATACGCAGTATTTT. Its translation is CASSPFLAGVADTQYF.

This clonotype was picked up a small number of times. J is TRBJ2-5 and V is TRBV10-3; 9 bases map to TRBD2. The CDR3 covers 17 residues. Germline-derived CDR1 and CDR2 are ENHRY and SYGVKD. J gave up 5 bases and V 8 bases, and 18 bases lay outside the gene matches. The CDR3 sequence is CAIGPGLAGTLRETQYF. CDR3 nucleotide sequence: TGTGCCATCGGACCGGGGCTAGCGGGAACCCTACGTGAGACCCAGTACTTC.

The chain links TRBV7-8 to TRBJ2-1, with 14 bases aligning to TRBD2. Germline V gene sequence: CDR1 SGHVS, CDR2 FQNEAQ. Trimming at V came to 4 bases and at J to 6 bases, leaving 8 bases not matched to a gene. This CDR3 has 17 residues. Here the CDR3 reads CASSSRPGTSGSNEQFF. In DNA, the CDR3 is TGTGCCAGCAGCTCCCGTCCCGGGACTAGCGGGAGCAATGAGCAGTTCTTC.

The chain has TRBV5-1 and TRBJ2-1; 14 bases map to TRBD2. V lost 3 bases to trimming and J lost 7 bases; unmatched junction nucleotides: 6. The V gene's germline CDR1 is SGHRS and CDR2 YFSETQ. This CDR3 contains 16 residues. CDR3 protein: CASSSWTSGRWNEQFF. CDR3 nucleotides: TGCGCCAGCAGCTCTTGGACTAGCGGGAGGTGGAATGAGCAGTTCTTC.